The following is a TCR beta chain sequence with its context. This record belongs to a study of monozygotic twins with inflammatory bowel disease. Whole blood served as the source of total RNA, and no T cell sorting took place. The CDR3 runs to 13 residues. The germline V gene has CDR1 SGHTA and CDR2 FQGNSA. UMIs bearing a 6-nucleotide sample barcode were added through template switching. TCRdb re-called the 5' RACE reads and gives one entry per CDR3 protein, without DNA. The sample has about 300,000 distinct CDR3 sequences, and its top ten clones hold 5.6%. Material for sequencing was blood. The chain couples TRBV7-2 to TRBJ1-2; TCRdb's D call, TRBD1, is unchecked because there is no DNA. The TCR sequence derives from a human donor with ulcerative colitis or Crohn's disease, or a healthy co-twin of an affected twin (not recorded which). The CDR3 region is CASSLRQDGGYTF.